This T cell receptor beta chain is from a study of T cells in Graves' hyperthyroidism and ophthalmopathy. The study's findings and limits: A model of 13 V-J pairs discriminated ophthalmopathy from stable hyperthyroidism.

From RNA transcripts, TCR beta CDR3 regions were amplified. When the TCR CDR3 underwent first-round RT-PCR, the HTBI primer set was used. TCRdb redid the calling of the multiplex PCR reads with MiXCR, one entry per CDR3 protein. The table shows hundreds of thousands of distinct CDR3 sequences, with roughly 15% occurring only once. The length of the CDR3 is 13 residues. Deletions cut 4 bases from V and 3 bases from J, with 7 bases between. Germline CDR1 reads MNHEY; CDR2 reads SVGEGT. This clonotype appeared many times. Its antigen is unknown. This sequence joins TRBV6-2 or TRBV6-3 and TRBJ1-5; D remains unclear. Material for sequencing was blood. The sequence was collected from a woman aged 18-30 years with Graves' hyperthyroidism. This chain's CDR3 is CASSWQNNQPQHF. CDR3 in DNA: TGTGCCAGCAGTTGGCAGAACAATCAGCCCCAGCATTTT.